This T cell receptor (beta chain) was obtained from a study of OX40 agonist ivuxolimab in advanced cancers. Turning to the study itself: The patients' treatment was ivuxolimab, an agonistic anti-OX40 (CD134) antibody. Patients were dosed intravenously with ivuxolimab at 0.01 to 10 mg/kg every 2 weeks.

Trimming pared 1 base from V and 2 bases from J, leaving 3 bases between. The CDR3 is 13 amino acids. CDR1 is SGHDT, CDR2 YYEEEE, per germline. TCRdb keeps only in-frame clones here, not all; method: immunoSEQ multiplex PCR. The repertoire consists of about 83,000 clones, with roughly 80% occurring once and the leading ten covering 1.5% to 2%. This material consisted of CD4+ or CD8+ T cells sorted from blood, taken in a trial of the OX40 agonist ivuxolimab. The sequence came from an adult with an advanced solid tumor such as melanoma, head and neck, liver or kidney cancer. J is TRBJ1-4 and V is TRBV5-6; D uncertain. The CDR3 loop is CASSLPTNEKLFF. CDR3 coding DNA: TGTGCCAGCAGCTTGCCCACTAATGAAAAACTGTTTTTT.